These 8 T cell receptor beta chains were sequenced from one sample in a study of blood T cell repertoires in COVID-19. Data came from immunoSEQ multiplex PCR; TCRdb stores just in-frame clones and leaves some out. The sample consists of over 300,000 clones, about 88% of them appearing once. The sequenced material came from PBMCs or T cells enriched from blood (not recorded which). The receptor set was obtained from a woman aged 40 to 50 who had recovered from COVID-19.

The chain uses TRBV4-3 and TRBJ1-5; unclear D gene. There are 13 residues in the CDR3. CDR1 and CDR2 from the germline V gene are LGHNA and YSLEER. V lost 0 bases, J lost 9 bases, and 9 bases lay in between. CDR3 bases: TGCGCCAGCAGCCAAGAAAGCGGTGGGCCCCAGCATTTT. This codes for CASSQESGGPQHF.

The chain carries TRBV12-3 or TRBV12-4 and TRBJ2-5; D possibly corresponds to TRBD2 (6 bases). This CDR3 has 13 amino acids. Trimming removed 5 bases at V and 1 base at J, with 8 bases between. Here the CDR3 reads CASSRDFQETQYF. The DNA of the CDR3 is TGTGCCAGCAGTCGGGACTTCCAAGAGACCCAGTACTTC.

The V gene is TRBV5-6, the J gene TRBJ1-5, with 12 nucleotides matching TRBD1. Trimming took 0 bases from V and 8 from J; bases not matched to a gene: 6. The CDR3 extends over 16 amino acids. Germline-derived CDR1 and CDR2 are SGHDT and YYEEEE. CDR3 region: CASSLGAGTGGEPQHF. In DNA, the CDR3 is TGTGCCAGCAGCTTGGGAGCCGGGACAGGGGGCGAGCCCCAGCATTTT.

The rearrangement links TRBV24-1 to TRBJ1-4; 10 nucleotides align to TRBD1. Trimming removed 3 bases from V and 10 bases from J; junction bases left unmatched: 10. CDR3 length equals 16 residues. Germline V lookup: CDR1 KGHDR, CDR2 SFDVKD. This CDR3 is CATSDAGQGSAGKLFF. In nucleotides, the CDR3 is TGTGCCACCAGTGATGCGGGACAGGGGTCCGCCGGAAAACTGTTTTTT.

The V and J genes are TRBV4-1 and TRBJ1-4; 7 positions match TRBD1. After removal of 1 base from V and 8 bases from J, the junction contained 1 base not matched to a gene. The germline CDR1 and CDR2 sequences are MGHRA and YSYEKL. The CDR3 loop spans 13 amino acids. CDR3 protein: CASSQVGGEKLFF. The CDR3 bases are TGCGCCAGCAGCCAAGTAGGGGGCGAAAAACTGTTTTTT.

The chain is built from TRBV28 and TRBJ2-2; no reliable D call. Trimming cost V 4 bases and J 6 bases, with 15 bases left between them. Germline CDR1 is MDHEN and CDR2 is SYDVKM. The CDR3 extends over 15 amino acids. CDR3 coding DNA: TGTGCCAGCAGTTCCCTCCCCGGGTTTTCCGGGGAGCTGTTTTTT. It yields the protein CASSSLPGFSGELFF.

The gene calls are TRBV28 and TRBJ2-1; TRBD2 matches at 9 bases. In germline, CDR1 is MDHEN, CDR2 SYDVKM. With 8 bases clipped from V and 0 bases from J, the junction kept 14 bases outside the gene matches. This CDR3 is 18 amino acids long. The CDR3 reads CASVSKGGGVSSYNEQFF. CDR3 sequence (DNA): TGTGCCAGCGTTTCAAAGGGCGGGGGGGTGAGCTCCTACAATGAGCAGTTCTTC.

The CDR3 DNA sequence: TGTGCCAGCAGCCAAGAGGCCAGGTCTCTGCAGCCCCAGCATTTT. Residues: CASSQEARSLQPQHF. The chain combines TRBV4-2 with TRBJ1-5; D is unresolved. This CDR3 comprises 15 residues. V gave up 0 bases and J gave up 7 bases, with 13 bases separating them. Germline lookup yields CDR1 LGHNA and CDR2 YNFKEQ.